Sequencing of this T cell receptor beta chain was carried out in a study of spatial heterogeneity in lung cancer. The study, taken as a whole, reports: Expanded TCRs classified as ubiquitous or regional were counted, and these counts tracked ubiquitous and regional nonsynonymous mutations, respectively. Beta chains had around 12% coverage of tumor T cells, and alpha chains had around 6.5%. Counts of expanded alpha and beta TCRs within tumors tracked the tumor nonsynonymous mutation count.

Time point in this sample: sample taken at primary tumor resection. The authors sequenced whole RNA from tumor, nontumor lung or frozen PBMC without sorting. Individually, TCR cDNA molecules were each labelled with a unique molecular identifier. A single record per CDR3 protein comes from TCRdb applying MiXCR to the 5' RACE reads. There are some 10,000 distinct CDR3 sequences in the sample; less than 15% occur only once, and about 14% lies in the top ten. The length of the CDR3 is 14 residues. The V and J ends lost 6 bases and 3 bases respectively, with 15 bases between them. Germline CDR1 MNHEY, CDR2 SVGAGI. Points on this clonotype: The antigen is unknown.

This TCR was sampled from a male donor with early-stage non-small cell lung cancer. Sequencing was performed on lung tumor tissue, taken at surgery. The chain carries TRBV6-5 and TRBJ2-7; D may be TRBD2 (6 bases). The CDR3 DNA reads TGTGCCAGCAGCCGCGCGGGACTTGGCTACGAGCAGTACTTC. Its protein is CASSRAGLGYEQYF.